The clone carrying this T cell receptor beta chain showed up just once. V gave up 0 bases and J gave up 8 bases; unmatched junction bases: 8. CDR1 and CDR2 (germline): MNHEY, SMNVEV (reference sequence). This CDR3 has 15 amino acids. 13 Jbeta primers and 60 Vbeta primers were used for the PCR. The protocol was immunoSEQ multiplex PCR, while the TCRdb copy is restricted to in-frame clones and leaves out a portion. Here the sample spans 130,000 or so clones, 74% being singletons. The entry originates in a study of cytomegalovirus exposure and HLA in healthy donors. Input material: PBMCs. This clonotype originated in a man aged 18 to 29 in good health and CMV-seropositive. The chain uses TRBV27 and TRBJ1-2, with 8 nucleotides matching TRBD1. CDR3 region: CASSLSPGGASGYTF. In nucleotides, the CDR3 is TGTGCCAGCAGTTTATCGCCAGGGGGCGCGTCGGGCTACACCTTC.